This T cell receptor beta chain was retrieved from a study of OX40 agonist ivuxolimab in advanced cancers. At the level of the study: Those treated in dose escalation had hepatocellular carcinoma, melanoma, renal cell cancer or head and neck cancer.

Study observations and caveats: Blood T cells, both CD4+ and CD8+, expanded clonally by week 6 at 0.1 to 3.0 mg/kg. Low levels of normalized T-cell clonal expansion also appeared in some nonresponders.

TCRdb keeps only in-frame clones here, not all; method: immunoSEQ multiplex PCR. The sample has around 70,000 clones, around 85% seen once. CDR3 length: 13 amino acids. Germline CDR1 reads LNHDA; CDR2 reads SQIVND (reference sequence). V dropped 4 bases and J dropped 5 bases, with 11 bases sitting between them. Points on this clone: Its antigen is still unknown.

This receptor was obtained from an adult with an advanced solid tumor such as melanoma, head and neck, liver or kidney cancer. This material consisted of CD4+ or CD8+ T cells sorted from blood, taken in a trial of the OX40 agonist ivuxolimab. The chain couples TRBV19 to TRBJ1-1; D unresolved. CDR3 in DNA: TGTGCCAGTAGTAGTCGGCTGATGACTGAAGCTTTCTTT. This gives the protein CASSSRLMTEAFF.